These 15 T cell receptor beta chains share one sample of origin, sequenced in a study of blood T cells in healthy people across ages. A sample-barcoded 5' primer and a J-beta primer mix were used in a second PCR of roughly 7 to 11 cycles. TCRdb re-called the 5' RACE reads with MiXCR, one entry per CDR3 protein. Among around 990,000 distinct CDR3 sequences, about 23% were seen once, and the ten largest hold approximately 0.79%. In addition, the sample was reused for a study of T cells of mothers and their children.

Material for sequencing was blood. The receptors were sampled from a girl aged 2-9 years in good health.

This clonotype was counted only a few times. V usage is TRBV29-1 and J usage is TRBJ1-2; the match to TRBD1 covers 8 bases. This CDR3 spans 14 amino acids. In germline, CDR1 is SQVTM, CDR2 ANQGSEA. J gave up 7 bases and V 4 bases, and 11 bases lay outside the gene matches. This CDR3 reads CSVGLQTGEAGYTF. The CDR3 DNA is TGCAGCGTTGGACTTCAGACAGGGGAGGCTGGCTACACCTTC.

The V call is TRBV28, the J call TRBJ1-3; D is ambiguous. V was trimmed by 11 bases and J by 4 bases, leaving 6 bases between them. The CDR3 length is 10 residues. CDR1 and CDR2 from the germline V gene are MDHEN and SYDVKM. This CDR3 is CAAGGNTIYF. The CDR3 region has the DNA TGTGCCGCCGGGGGAAACACCATATATTTT.

The chain links TRBV25-1 to TRBJ2-1; 8 nucleotides agree with TRBD1. CDR3 size: 16 residues. V was clipped by 1 base and J by 10 bases; unmatched bases: 12. Germline lookup yields CDR1 MGHDK and CDR2 SYGVNS. The CDR3 DNA sequence: TGTGCCAGCAGTGAATCCCGCAGGGGGCGACTTGGGGAGCAGTTCTTC. Amino acids: CASSESRRGRLGEQFF.

The V call is TRBV3-1, the J call TRBJ2-3; TRBD2 matches 11 bases. V lost 4 bases to trimming and J lost 1 base; unmatched junction nucleotides: 10. The CDR3 covers 18 residues. Per the germline V gene, CDR1 is LGHDT and CDR2 is YNNKEL (reference sequence). The CDR3 protein is CASSPGLADRQGTDTQYF. Written as DNA, the CDR3 is TGTGCCAGCAGCCCGGGACTAGCGGACCGCCAGGGCACAGATACGCAGTATTTT.

This clonotype has only a few counts. The rearrangement links TRBV6-6 to TRBJ1-2; unclear D gene. The CDR3 loop spans 13 amino acids. V dropped 3 bases and J dropped 5 bases, with 10 bases sitting between them. The germline CDR1 and CDR2 sequences are MNHNY and SVGAGI (reference sequence). This CDR3 is CASSYSTEYGYTF. The DNA for the CDR3 is TGTGCCAGCAGTTATTCGACGGAGTATGGCTACACCTTC.

The chain recombines TRBV7-9 with TRBJ2-1; D gene unclear. The CDR3 loop spans 14 amino acids. Trimming took 6 bases from V and 2 from J, leaving 11 bases between them. Germline CDR1 reads SEHNR; CDR2 reads FQNEAQ (reference sequence). In nucleotides, the CDR3 is TGTGCCAGCAGTTTAAGTCAAGCCTACAATGAGCAGTTCTTC. Amino acid sequence: CASSLSQAYNEQFF.

This clonotype has only a few counts. The rearrangement links TRBV28 to TRBJ2-7, with 8 bases identical to TRBD2. The CDR3 runs to 14 residues. Germline V gene data show CDR1 as MDHEN and CDR2 as SYDVKM. V lost 5 bases, J lost 4 bases, and 7 bases stayed unmatched. The CDR3 DNA reads as TGTGCCAGCAGTATCGAGCGGGAGTTGTACGAGCAGTACTTC. Translating gives CASSIERELYEQYF.

The J gene is TRBJ2-7, the V gene TRBV5-1; D is possibly TRBD1 (6 bases). The germline V gene has CDR1 SGHRS and CDR2 YFSETQ. The V gene lost 2 bases and the J gene lost 6 bases, with 12 bases spanning the gap. The length of the CDR3 is 13 residues. The CDR3 DNA follows: TGCGCCAGCAGCTTACAATTGGGGGCCGAGCAGTACTTC. This codes for CASSLQLGAEQYF.

This clonotype was observed a few times. The V and J genes are TRBV6-6 and TRBJ1-2, with 8 bases that match TRBD1. Germline V CDR1 and CDR2: MNHNY, SVGAGI (reference sequence). The CDR3 runs to 14 residues. Unmatched junction bases numbered 7, after V lost 6 bases and J lost 4 bases. In DNA form, the CDR3 reads TGTGCCAGCAGGTTGCGCGGACAGGGCTATGGCTACACCTTC. This translates into CASRLRGQGYGYTF.

This chain joins TRBV10-3 and TRBJ2-3; D not certain. Germline V lookup: CDR1 ENHRY, CDR2 SYGVKD. Trimming removed 2 bases from V and 5 bases from J, with 11 bases in between. There are 14 residues in the CDR3. In DNA form, the CDR3 reads TGTGCCATCAGTGAGCCGAAGGGCCAAGATACGCAGTATTTT. It translates to CAISEPKGQDTQYF.

This clonotype was seen only a few times. The chain has TRBV7-6 and TRBJ2-5, with a possible D match to TRBD1 (6 bases). The length of the CDR3 is 14 residues. From germline, CDR1 is SGHVS and CDR2 FNYEAQ. With 3 bases removed from V and 6 bases from J, the gap between germline ends came to 14 bases. In nucleotides, the CDR3 is TGTGCCAGCAGCTTTTCCGATAGGGGGAAGACCCAGTACTTC. Amino acids: CASSFSDRGKTQYF. The full variable domain, in which reference TRBV7-6 and TRBJ2-5 provide the parts outside the CDR3, is GAGVSQSPRYKVTKRGQDVALRCDPISGHVSLYWYRQALGQGPEFLTYFNYEAQQDKSGLPNDRFSAERPEGSISTLTIQRTEQRDSAMYRCASSFSDRGKTQYFGPGTRLLVL.

CDR3 coding DNA: TGTGCCAGCAAAGGGACTAGCGGGGACAATGAGCAGTTCTTC. Translating gives CASKGTSGDNEQFF. The chain uses TRBV27 and TRBJ2-1; 13 bases are shared with TRBD2. Germline CDR1 is MNHEY and CDR2 is SMNVEV (reference sequence). Unmatched junction bases numbered 2, after V lost 7 bases and J lost 5 bases. The CDR3 runs to 14 residues.

For the CDR3, the DNA is TGCAGCGTTGAAGGCTGGGACTCCTCCTACGAGCAGTACTTC. Its translation is CSVEGWDSSYEQYF. The chain recombines TRBV29-1 with TRBJ2-7; possibly TRBD2 for D (6 bases). Trimming cost V 1 base and J 0 bases, with 10 bases left between them. CDR1 SQVTM and CDR2 ANQGSEA come from the germline V gene. The CDR3 contains 14 residues.

For the CDR3, the DNA is TGTGCCAGCAGCGATTGGAAGCGTTACGAGCAGTACTTC. As protein: CASSDWKRYEQYF. The gene calls are TRBV7-3 and TRBJ2-7; D call uncertain. Trimming left V 5 bases short and J 4 bases short, with 12 bases between. CDR1 and CDR2 from the germline V gene are SGHTA and FQGTGA. The CDR3 consists of 13 residues.

This clonotype was recorded a few times. This rearrangement joins TRBV7-9 to TRBJ2-3; D is possibly TRBD2 (5 bases). The CDR3 is made up of 15 amino acids. The germline V gene encodes CDR1 SEHNR and CDR2 FQNEAQ (reference sequence). Trimming stripped 2 bases from V and 5 bases from J, with 14 bases between. The CDR3 loop reads CASSLPADGGDTQYF. Here the CDR3 DNA reads TGTGCCAGCAGCTTACCAGCGGACGGAGGAGATACGCAGTATTTT.